The T cell receptor beta chain under discussion was sequenced for a study of shared clonotypes between healthy human individuals. Free of recent acute infections or vaccinations, the donors were healthy HIV-negative adults. Researchers partitioned CD4+ cells into CD45RA+ naive and CD45RA-negative memory subsets. Investigators spread the genomic DNA of each subset evenly over several immunoSEQ plates. This table comes from immunoSEQ multiplex PCR, and its TCRdb copy is limited to in-frame clones, with some not included. The sample lists a few million clones, over 85% occurring once. Germline V lookup: CDR1 MNHEY, CDR2 SVGAGI. CDR3 length: 14 amino acids. With 4 bases clipped from V and 8 bases from J, the junction kept 8 bases outside the gene matches.

This chain joins TRBV6-5 and TRBJ2-1; 7 positions match TRBD1. The sequence derives from a man younger than 35 in good health. The specimen sequenced was naive CD4+ T cells sorted from blood. Subset of the sample: CD45RA+ positively selected. The CDR3 region has the DNA TGTGCCAGCAGTTCGGGGACAGTGGACGATGAGCAGTTCTTC. Protein product: CASSSGTVDDEQFF.